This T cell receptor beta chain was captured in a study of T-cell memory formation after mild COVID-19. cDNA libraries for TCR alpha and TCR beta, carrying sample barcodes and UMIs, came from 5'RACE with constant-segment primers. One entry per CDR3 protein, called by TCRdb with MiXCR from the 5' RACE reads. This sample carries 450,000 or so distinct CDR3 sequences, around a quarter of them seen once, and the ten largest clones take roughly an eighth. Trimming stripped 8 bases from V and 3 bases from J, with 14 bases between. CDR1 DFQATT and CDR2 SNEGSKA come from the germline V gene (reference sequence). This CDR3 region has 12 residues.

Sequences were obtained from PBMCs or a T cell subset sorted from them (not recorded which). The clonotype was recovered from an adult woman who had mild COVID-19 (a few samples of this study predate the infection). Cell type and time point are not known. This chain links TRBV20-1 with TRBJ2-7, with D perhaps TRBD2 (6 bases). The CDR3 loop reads CSKEGVGYEQYF. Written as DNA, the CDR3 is TGCAGTAAGGAGGGAGTTGGCTACGAGCAGTACTTC.